This T cell receptor beta chain was captured by sequencing in a study of shared clonotypes between healthy human individuals. The wider study: Per-donor plates numbered three CD4 naive, three CD4 memory, two CD8 naive and one CD8 memory.

Trimming stripped 5 bases from V and 0 bases from J, with 18 bases between. Looked up from germline, CDR1 is MGHRA and CDR2 is YSYEKL. The CDR3 is 17 residues long. Some clones are missing from TCRdb's copy, which holds only in-frame ones; the method was immunoSEQ multiplex PCR. This sample has approximately 530,000 clones, with approximately 94% found just once. This clone has a single count. This chain links TRBV4-1 with TRBJ2-3; possible D gene TRBD1, 6 bases. The sample consisted of naive CD4+ T cells sorted from blood. The subset is: CD45RA+ positively selected. This clonotype was obtained from a woman aged 25 to 45 in good health. The CDR3 region is CASSGRQVPSSTDTQYF. For the CDR3, the DNA is TGCGCCAGCAGCGGGAGACAGGTCCCCTCTAGCACAGATACGCAGTATTTT.